Each of the 3 T cell receptor beta chains below was sequenced from the same sample in a study of T-cell reconstitution after alpha-beta-depleted transplantation in children. Unique molecular identifiers were used to barcode this TCRbeta library. MiXCR, applied by TCRdb to the PCR reads, yields one record per CDR3 protein. The data hold 130,000 or so distinct CDR3 sequences, with 8.5% to 10% observed a single time. The sequencing used PBMCs, mostly from graft donor cells, collected 180 days after TCRalphabeta/CD19-depleted stem cell transplant. These receptors were obtained from a girl under three years old who had a stem cell transplant for combined immunodeficiency, so the T cells may come from the graft donor.

This clonotype was recorded at least ten times. This chain links TRBV18 with TRBJ1-1; no definite D call. V lost 4 bases to trimming and J lost 5 bases, with 11 bases between them. The CDR3 is made up of 13 amino acids. From germline, CDR1 is KGHSH and CDR2 LQKENI. Here the CDR3 reads CASSRLSATEAFF. In nucleotides, the CDR3 is TGTGCCAGCTCACGGCTTTCTGCAACTGAAGCTTTCTTT.

This clonotype was seen more than once but under ten times. This chain uses TRBV20-1 with TRBJ2-3; unclear D gene. Germline V CDR1 and CDR2: DFQATT, SNEGSKA (reference sequence). CDR3 size: 14 residues. V was pared by 0 bases and J by 4 bases, with 11 bases between. CDR3 nucleotides: TGCAGTGCTAGAGATCATATCGGCGCAGATACGCAGTATTTT. This translates into CSARDHIGADTQYF.

V gene TRBV30 combines with J gene TRBJ1-5; weak D call: TRBD1 (5 bases). V lost 2 bases and J lost 3, with 14 bases in between. Germline V CDR1 and CDR2: GTSNPN, SVGIG (reference sequence). The CDR3 is made up of 15 amino acids. The CDR3 loop is CAWSWGGGLNQPQHF. The DNA for the CDR3 is TGTGCCTGGAGTTGGGGGGGAGGTCTCAATCAGCCCCAGCATTTT.